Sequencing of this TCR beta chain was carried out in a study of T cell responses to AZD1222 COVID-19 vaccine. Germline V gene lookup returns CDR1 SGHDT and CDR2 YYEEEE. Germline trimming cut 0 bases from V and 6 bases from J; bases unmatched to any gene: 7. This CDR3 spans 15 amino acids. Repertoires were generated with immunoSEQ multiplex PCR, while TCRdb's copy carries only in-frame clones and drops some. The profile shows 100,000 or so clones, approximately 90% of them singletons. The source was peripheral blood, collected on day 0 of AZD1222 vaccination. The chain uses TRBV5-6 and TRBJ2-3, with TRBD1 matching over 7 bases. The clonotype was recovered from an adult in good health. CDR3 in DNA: TGTGCCAGCAGCTTGGATCAGACAGGGTCCGATACGCAGTATTTT. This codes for CASSLDQTGSDTQYF.